What follows is one T cell receptor (beta chain) and its context. Its antigen is unidentified. The CDR3 length is 12 residues. In germline, CDR1 is SGHAT, CDR2 FQNNGV. The library came from three nested PCR rounds adapted from ARM-PCR protocols. TCRdb re-called the multiplex PCR reads through MiXCR, storing one row per CDR3 protein. The sample lists over 60,000 distinct CDR3 sequences, around 80% occurring once. This sample was included in a study of tumor and adjacent non-tumor tissue in lung cancer. Points from the study as a whole: Compared with tumor, normal lung showed significantly lower TCR diversity.

RNA was extracted from bulk tissue without any cell sorting. The sequence came from a woman between 50 and 59 years old with non-small cell lung cancer. The chain uses TRBV11-2 and TRBJ1-1, with unresolved D. The sample consisted of lung tumor tissue. The CDR3 reads CVCNSRFTEAFF. DNA of the CDR3: TGTGTCTGCAACTCACGGTTCACTGAAGCTTTCTTT.